This T cell receptor (beta chain) was documented in a study of post-analysis software for immune sequencing data. Whole-study results and caveats: Same-batch samples co-clustered strongly by F measure. Significantly decreased normalized Chao1 diversity was recorded for multiple sclerosis patients relative to controls. Among roughly 5 TRBV segments more frequent in patients than controls were TRBV5-6, TRBV5-1 and TRBV20-1.

The germline CDR1 and CDR2 sequences are SEHNR and FQNEAQ (reference sequence). The CDR3 covers 14 residues. Between the trimmed V and J ends, which lost 5 bases and 4 bases, there was a span of 13 bases. Points on this clonotype: The target antigen is unknown.

Unique molecular identifiers were present in the TCR beta cDNA libraries. From about 0.98 to 11 million T cells, about 500,000 cDNA molecules were obtained. TCRdb passed the PCR reads through MiXCR, listing each CDR3 protein once. The table shows 160,000 or so distinct CDR3 sequences, with 30% to 45% occurring only once. The sequences come from blood, collected after autologous hematopoietic stem cell transplantation. This TCR came from a girl between 5 and 17 years old with multiple sclerosis. This rearrangement joins TRBV7-9 to TRBJ2-3; no reliable D call. CDR3 sequence: CASSPRTSSDTQYF. The CDR3 DNA sequence: TGTGCCAGCAGCCCCCGTACAAGCTCAGATACGCAGTATTTT.